Each of the 30 T cell receptor beta chains below was sequenced from the same sample in a study of blood T cells in healthy people across ages. Combining a sample-barcoded 5' primer with a J-beta primer mix, a second PCR ran for 7 to 11 cycles. TCRdb reprocessed the 5' RACE reads via MiXCR and lists one record per CDR3 protein. Here the sample spans about 1.7 million distinct CDR3 sequences, over 25% being singletons. The material sequenced was blood. The receptors come from a woman aged 25-40 years in good health.

The chain couples TRBV5-1 to TRBJ2-5; D remains unclear. V was cut by 4 bases and J by 5 bases, with 21 bases left in between. The CDR3 sequence is 16 residues long. Germline V CDR1 and CDR2: SGHRS, YFSETQ. The CDR3: CASSPHRTGSVETQYF. CDR3 nucleotides: TGCGCCAGCAGCCCCCATCGGACGGGCTCCGTGGAGACCCAGTACTTC.

This clonotype was found many times. The V gene is TRBV7-6, the J gene TRBJ2-1; D might be TRBD1 or TRBD2, each matching 5 bases. The germline CDR1 and CDR2 sequences are SGHVS and FNYEAQ. Trimming pared 5 bases from V and 2 bases from J, leaving 10 bases between. This CDR3 spans 14 amino acids. In DNA form, the CDR3 reads TGTGCCAGCAGCCCGGGACGGACCTACAATGAGCAGTTCTTC. The encoded protein is CASSPGRTYNEQFF.

In its sample, this clonotype was seen many times. The rearrangement uses TRBV9 and TRBJ2-1; the D gene is possibly TRBD1 (5 bases). The V end lost 0 bases, the J end lost 7 bases, and 11 bases lay between the germline ends. Looked up from germline, CDR1 is SGDLS and CDR2 is YYNGEE. CDR3 length: 14 residues. DNA of the CDR3: TGTGCCAGCAGCGTAGTGCCCCAGGGTAATGAGCAGTTCTTC. It codes for CASSVVPQGNEQFF.

This clonotype was seen a handful of times. The CDR3: CSARESGRVLSYEQYF. Here the CDR3 DNA reads TGCAGTGCTAGAGAATCTGGTCGGGTATTATCCTACGAGCAGTACTTC. V and J are TRBV20-1 and TRBJ2-7; D not certain. The CDR3 length is 16 residues. Germline-derived CDR1 and CDR2 are DFQATT and SNEGSKA (reference sequence). V lost 0 bases, J lost 1 base, and 16 bases lay in between.

The sample holds a few counts of this clonotype. The J gene is TRBJ2-7, the V gene TRBV5-1; tentative D call: TRBD1 (5 bases). With 7 bases removed from V and 3 bases from J, the gap between germline ends came to 20 bases. This CDR3 spans 15 amino acids. In germline, CDR1 is SGHRS, CDR2 YFSETQ. CDR3 in amino acids: CASRRGTGVIYEQYF. For the CDR3, the DNA is TGCGCCAGCCGCCGAGGCACAGGTGTGATCTACGAGCAGTACTTC.

This clonotype was observed a few times. J is TRBJ2-3 and V is TRBV12-3 or TRBV12-4; D is ambiguous. V lost 10 bases and J 0 bases, leaving 14 bases between the germline ends. The CDR3 loop spans 14 amino acids. The CDR3 coding sequence is TGTGCCATCCGACTTCCGGCTAGCACAGATACGCAGTATTTT. This codes for CAIRLPASTDTQYF.

This sequence joins TRBV11-2 and TRBJ2-2; no firm D call. Between the trimmed V and J ends, which lost 1 base and 6 bases, there was a span of 12 bases. Germline-derived CDR1 and CDR2 are SGHAT and FQNNGV. This CDR3 comprises 15 residues. The chain's CDR3 is CASSLGERKAGELFF. DNA of the CDR3: TGTGCCAGCAGCTTAGGGGAAAGGAAAGCCGGGGAGCTGTTTTTT. Together with reference TRBV11-2 and TRBJ2-2, the CDR3 gives the full variable domain: EAGVAQSPRYKIIEKRQSVAFWCNPISGHATLYWYQQILGQGPKLLIQFQNNGVVDDSQLPKDRFSAERLKGVDSTLKIQPAKLEDSAVYLCASSLGERKAGELFFGEGSRLTVL.

This clonotype appeared a few times. In nucleotides, the CDR3 is TGTGCCACCAGCAGAGATCAGGAGCGGGAGAGGTATTTT. It translates to CATSRDQERERYF. The gene calls are TRBV15 and TRBJ2-3; 8 positions match TRBD2. This CDR3 is 13 amino acids long. The germline V gene encodes CDR1 LNHNV and CDR2 YYDKDF (reference sequence). The ends lost 0 bases at V and 14 bases at J; junction bases unmatched: 7.

This clonotype was seen a few times. The V call is TRBV2, the J call TRBJ2-1; 11 bases fit TRBD2. This CDR3 is built from 16 residues. Germline CDR1 is SNHLY and CDR2 is FYNNEI. J gave up 7 bases and V 7 bases, and 12 bases lay outside the gene matches. This chain's CDR3 is CASKRQTSGSRNEQFF. The DNA for the CDR3 is TGTGCCAGCAAGCGGCAAACTAGCGGGAGTCGTAATGAGCAGTTCTTC.

The chain combines TRBV6-2 or TRBV6-3 with TRBJ1-4; D might be TRBD1 (6 bases). This CDR3 is built from 14 residues. Germline assignment: CDR1 MNHEY and CDR2 SVGEGT. V was trimmed by 6 bases and J by 6 bases, leaving 14 bases between them. CDR3 protein: CASRPVAGDEKLFF. DNA of the CDR3: TGTGCCAGCAGACCCGTGGCAGGGGATGAAAAACTGTTTTTT.

V gene TRBV28 combines with J gene TRBJ1-5; 7 nucleotides match TRBD1. Trimming took 5 bases from V and 3 from J; bases not matched to a gene: 7. CDR1 MDHEN and CDR2 SYDVKM come from the germline V gene. The CDR3 is made up of 15 amino acids. In DNA form, the CDR3 reads TGTGCCAGCAGTGCCTCAGGGGGACCCAATCAGCCCCAGCATTTT. It encodes CASSASGGPNQPQHF.

The sample holds many counts of this clonotype. V and J are TRBV4-3 and TRBJ1-2; TRBD1 matches at 7 bases. Germline lookup yields CDR1 LGHNA and CDR2 YSLEER. Unmatched junction bases numbered 8, after V lost 1 base and J lost 6 bases. The CDR3 contains 15 residues. The CDR3 sequence: CASSQGSGTGDGYTF. CDR3 nucleotides: TGCGCCAGCAGCCAAGGAAGCGGAACAGGGGATGGCTACACCTTC.

The chain combines TRBV5-1 with TRBJ2-7; 8 bases line up with TRBD2. Losses at the gene ends were 2 bases for V and 1 base for J; bases not matched to a gene: 5. The germline CDR1 and CDR2 sequences are SGHRS and YFSETQ. The CDR3 is 15 amino acids. The CDR3 nucleotides read TGCGCCAGCAGCTTCGGTAGCGGGGTATCCTACGAGCAGTACTTC. Amino acids: CASSFGSGVSYEQYF.

The V call is TRBV5-5, the J call TRBJ2-3; 9 bases fit TRBD1. V was pared by 1 base and J by 1 base, with 4 bases of the junction left unmatched. The CDR3 has 16 amino acids. Per germline, CDR1 SGHKS and CDR2 YYEKEE (reference sequence). DNA for the CDR3: TGTGCCAGCAGCTTGTACTGGACAGGGGGCACAGATACGCAGTATTTT. Translating gives CASSLYWTGGTDTQYF.

The V and J genes are TRBV10-3 and TRBJ2-1, with 11 positions matching TRBD2. Germline CDR1 ENHRY, CDR2 SYGVKD. The CDR3 is 14 residues long. V shed 7 bases, J shed 7 bases, and the junction held 6 bases outside the gene matches. CDR3 nucleotides: TGTGCCATCACTCCGGGACTAGCGGCGAATGAGCAGTTCTTC. Translation gives CAITPGLAANEQFF.

The rearrangement joins TRBV12-5 to TRBJ1-1; D gene uncertain. Per germline, CDR1 LGHNT and CDR2 FRNRAP. This CDR3 has 14 residues. V was clipped by 6 bases and J by 1 base, with 12 bases between them. CDR3 sequence reads: CASGKIDPNTEAFF. The CDR3 nucleotides are TGTGCTAGTGGAAAAATCGACCCGAACACTGAAGCTTTCTTT.

This clonotype appeared many times. A clone one base away is much larger, so this may be a read error. The gene calls are TRBV28 and TRBJ2-6; possibly TRBD1 or TRBD2 for D (5 bases each). Germline CDR1 MDHEN, CDR2 SYDVKM. The CDR3 runs 16 residues. CDR3: CASSPHREPGANVRTF. The CDR3 DNA follows: TGTGCCAGCAGTCCTCATAGGGAACCCGGGGCCAACGTCCGGACTTTC.

The chain couples TRBV7-2 to TRBJ2-3; a possible D gene is TRBD2 (5 bases). Trimming shortened V by 5 bases and J by 0 bases, and 12 bases separated the two germline ends. In germline, CDR1 is SGHTA, CDR2 FQGNSA. There are 15 residues in the CDR3. In DNA form, the CDR3 reads TGTGCCAGCAGCCCTTTTGGCGGGAGCACAGATACGCAGTATTTT. It specifies CASSPFGGSTDTQYF. The full variable domain, rest sourced from reference TRBV7-2 and TRBJ2-3, is GAGVSQSPSNKVTEKGKDVELRCDPISGHTALYWYRQSLGQGLEFLIYFQGNSAPDKSGLPSDRFSAERTGGSVSTLTIQRTQQEDSAVYLCASSPFGGSTDTQYFGPGTRLTVL.

V gene TRBV30 combines with J gene TRBJ2-3, with D maybe TRBD1 (6 bases). The germline CDR1 and CDR2 sequences are GTSNPN and SVGIG (reference sequence). Trimming pared 3 bases from V and 5 bases from J, leaving 15 bases between. This CDR3 is 14 amino acids long. For the CDR3, the DNA is TGTGCCTGGAGCGCCGGACAGTTGGGAGATACGCAGTATTTT. It yields the protein CAWSAGQLGDTQYF.

This clonotype was counted ten times or more. V gene TRBV7-6 combines with J gene TRBJ2-1, with 7 nucleotides matching TRBD2. CDR1 is SGHVS, CDR2 FNYEAQ, per germline. The CDR3 contains 15 residues. V was pared by 3 bases and J by 4 bases, with 6 bases of the junction left unmatched. The CDR3 coding sequence is TGTGCCAGCAGCTTCGCTGGACTAGAGTACAATGAGCAGTTCTTC. Translation: CASSFAGLEYNEQFF.

This clonotype was counted a few times. The rearrangement links TRBV7-9 to TRBJ1-2; D is uncertain. CDR1 and CDR2 (germline): SEHNR, FQNEAQ (reference sequence). The ends were cut back, 5 bases at V and 4 bases at J, with 14 bases in the middle. This CDR3 spans 14 amino acids. For the CDR3, the DNA is TGTGCCAGCAGCGAGACGTCTATAGGCTATGGCTACACCTTC. Encoded protein: CASSETSIGYGYTF.

J is TRBJ2-3 and V is TRBV9; D gene unclear. The CDR3 is made up of 13 amino acids. The V gene lost 0 bases and the J gene lost 6 bases, with 8 bases spanning the gap. Germline assignment: CDR1 SGDLS and CDR2 YYNGEE. In DNA form, the CDR3 reads TGTGCCAGCAGCGTAGTAAGTAGCGATACGCAGTATTTT. Amino acids: CASSVVSSDTQYF. The complete variable domain, with remaining parts taken from reference TRBV9 and TRBJ2-3, reads DSGVTQTPKHLITATGQRVTLRCSPRSGDLSVYWYQQSLDQGLQFLIQYYNGEERAKGNILERFSAQQFPDLHSELNLSSLELGDSALYFCASSVVSSDTQYFGPGTRLTVL.

There are many counts of this clonotype. The chain employs TRBV28 and TRBJ2-1; the D gene is possibly TRBD1 (5 bases). V was clipped by 9 bases and J by 13 bases, with 19 bases between them. The CDR3 loop spans 12 amino acids. Germline CDR1 MDHEN, CDR2 SYDVKM. CDR3 coding DNA: TGTGCCAGTCCAGGGTCGGATGGGGTCCAGTTCTTC. Its translation: CASPGSDGVQFF.

This clonotype was counted at least ten times. The chain couples TRBV6-5 to TRBJ2-1; D unresolved. V lost 3 bases to trimming and J lost 5 bases, with 17 bases between them. This CDR3 has 16 residues. CDR1 and CDR2 (germline): MNHEY, SVGAGI. Here the CDR3 reads CASSYTASGLHNEQFF. CDR3 DNA: TGTGCCAGCAGTTATACGGCCTCCGGGCTACACAATGAGCAGTTCTTC.

The chain uses TRBV19 and TRBJ1-1, with 8 nucleotides matching TRBD1. V shed 4 bases and J 1 base; nucleotides not matched to a gene: 5. Germline V gives CDR1 LNHDA, CDR2 SQIVND (reference sequence). The CDR3 has 15 amino acids. The CDR3 here is CASSKPGQGNTEAFF. The CDR3 DNA reads as TGTGCCAGTAGTAAACCCGGACAGGGGAACACTGAAGCTTTCTTT. The complete variable domain, with remaining parts taken from reference TRBV19 and TRBJ1-1, reads DGGITQSPKYLFRKEGQNVTLSCEQNLNHDAMYWYRQDPGQGLRLIYYSQIVNDFQKGDIAEGYSVSREKKESFPLTVTSAQKNPTAFYLCASSKPGQGNTEAFFGQGTRLTVV.

As to this clonotype: Being one base from a much bigger clone, this may be a read error. The rearrangement uses TRBV9 and TRBJ2-3, with D perhaps given as TRBD1 or TRBD2 (5 bases each). CDR1 and CDR2 (germline): SGDLS, YYNGEE. This CDR3 spans 13 amino acids. The CDR3 sequence: CTSSRDRTDTQYF. CDR3 nucleotides: TGTACCAGCAGTCGGGACCGCACAGATACGCAGTATTTT.

In its sample, this clonotype was seen many times. This chain uses TRBV10-3 with TRBJ2-7, with D perhaps matching TRBD1 (6 bases). V lost 11 bases and J 0 bases, leaving 23 bases between the germline ends. This CDR3 contains 16 residues. Germline V lookup: CDR1 ENHRY, CDR2 SYGVKD. The DNA for the CDR3 is TGTGCCGTCTCCGGGACATCCCTCACAACCTCCTACGAGCAGTACTTC. Its protein product is CAVSGTSLTTSYEQYF.

V and J are TRBV5-4 and TRBJ1-2; no firm D call. With 3 bases removed from V and 8 bases from J, the gap between germline ends came to 14 bases. This CDR3 is 13 amino acids long. Germline CDR1 reads SGHNT; CDR2 reads YYREEE (reference sequence). The CDR3 loop is CASSSDQWRGYTF. CDR3 DNA: TGTGCCAGCAGCTCCGATCAGTGGCGAGGCTACACCTTC.

This clonotype has a handful of counts. The CDR3 loop is CASSLRTGGRSNQPQHF. CDR3 DNA: TGTGCCAGCAGTTTACGGACAGGGGGAAGGAGCAATCAGCCCCAGCATTTT. V is TRBV28 and J is TRBJ1-5; 10 bases are a match to TRBD1. Trimming cost V 2 bases and J 1 base; bases outside gene matches: 5. Germline CDR1 reads MDHEN; CDR2 reads SYDVKM. This CDR3 spans 17 amino acids.

This clonotype was picked up many times. The chain is built from TRBV7-3 and TRBJ2-4; 15 bases fit TRBD2. The CDR3 extends over 18 amino acids. V lost 4 bases to trimming and J lost 1 base; unmatched junction nucleotides: 5. CDR1 and CDR2 from the germline V gene are SGHTA and FQGTGA. The DNA for the CDR3 is TGTGCCAGCAGCTGGACTAGCGGGGGGGCCGGGGCCAAAAACATTCAGTACTTC. Protein sequence: CASSWTSGGAGAKNIQYF.